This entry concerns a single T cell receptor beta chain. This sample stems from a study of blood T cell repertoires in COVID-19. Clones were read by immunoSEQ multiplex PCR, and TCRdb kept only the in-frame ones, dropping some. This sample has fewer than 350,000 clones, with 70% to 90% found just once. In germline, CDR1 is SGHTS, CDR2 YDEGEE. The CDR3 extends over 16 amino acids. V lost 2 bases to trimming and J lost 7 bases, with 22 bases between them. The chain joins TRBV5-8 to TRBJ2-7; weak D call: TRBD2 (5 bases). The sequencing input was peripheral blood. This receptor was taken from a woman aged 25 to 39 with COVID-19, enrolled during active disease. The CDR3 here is CASSFLGPVVTGEQYV. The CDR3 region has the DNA TGTGCCAGCAGCTTCCTAGGGCCAGTCGTTACGGGAGAGCAGTACGTC.